The 27 T cell receptor beta chains listed next were all sequenced from one sample in a study of response to subunit inactivated influenza vaccine. Using its own MiXCR run on the RT-PCR reads, TCRdb lists one record per CDR3 protein. Among roughly 650,000 distinct CDR3 sequences, approximately 15% were seen once, and the ten largest hold 7.6%. Sequencing used PBMCs from blood, obtained around 15 days before vaccination. The origin of the receptors is a man aged 45-60 years who received an inactivated influenza vaccine.

This clonotype was seen a few times. The V and J genes are TRBV28 and TRBJ1-1; D might be TRBD1 (6 bases). CDR1 is MDHEN, CDR2 SYDVKM, per germline. This CDR3 has 15 amino acids. V was trimmed by 5 bases and J by 4 bases, leaving 17 bases between them. CDR3 DNA: TGTGCCAGCAGTCCCGCTAGGGACAAGAGCACTGAAGCTTTCTTT. This codes for CASSPARDKSTEAFF. Filled out from reference TRBV28 and TRBJ1-1, the complete variable domain reads DVKVTQSSRYLVKRTGEKVFLECVQDMDHENMFWYRQDPGLGLRLIYFSYDVKMKEKGDIPEGYSVSREKKERFSLILESASTNQTSMYLCASSPARDKSTEAFFGQGTRLTVV.

The genes are TRBV4-3 and TRBJ2-7; TRBD1 agrees at 8 bases. The germline gives CDR1 LGHNA, CDR2 YSLEER. CDR3 length equals 16 residues. The ends lost 0 bases at V and 2 bases at J; junction bases unmatched: 6. CDR3 residues: CASSQEVRGPTYEQYF. The CDR3 DNA reads TGCGCCAGCAGCCAAGAAGTCAGGGGGCCTACCTACGAGCAGTACTTC.

This clonotype was picked up a small number of times. The CDR3 is CASSLGDGLYEQYF. CDR3 nucleotide sequence: TGTGCCAGCAGCTTAGGAGACGGCTTGTACGAGCAGTACTTC. V is TRBV11-2 and J is TRBJ2-7, with no clear D. CDR3 length: 14 residues. Germline V gene lookup returns CDR1 SGHAT and CDR2 FQNNGV. V was cut by 1 base and J by 4 bases, with 11 bases left in between.

This clonotype was observed a few times. This rearrangement joins TRBV12-3 or TRBV12-4 to TRBJ2-3, with 9 nucleotides matching TRBD2. The V and J ends lost 5 bases and 3 bases, in that order; junction bases with no gene match: 6. This CDR3 comprises 15 residues. The CDR3 region is CASSPTSGPTDTQYF. CDR3 bases: TGTGCCAGCAGTCCGACTAGCGGTCCTACAGATACGCAGTATTTT.

This clonotype was counted only a few times. The genes are TRBV3-1 and TRBJ2-7; 9 bases line up with TRBD2. With V trimmed by 0 bases and J by 4 bases, 4 bases remained unmatched. Germline V gives CDR1 LGHDT, CDR2 YNNKEL (reference sequence). CDR3 length: 15 residues. CDR3 amino acids: CASSQDRLAGYEQYF. CDR3 nucleotide sequence: TGTGCCAGCAGCCAAGATCGCCTAGCGGGATACGAGCAGTACTTC.

This clonotype was seen ten or more times. V is TRBV7-8 and J is TRBJ2-3, with TRBD2 as a possible D gene (7 bases). The CDR3 spans 15 residues. CDR1 and CDR2 from the germline V gene are SGHVS and FQNEAQ. V lost 6 bases to trimming and J lost 2 bases, with 15 bases between them. CDR3 protein: CASSSRGGDTDTQYF. DNA for the CDR3: TGTGCCAGCAGTTCTCGAGGGGGGGACACAGATACGCAGTATTTT.

This clonotype was seen a handful of times. This chain uses TRBV12-3 or TRBV12-4 with TRBJ1-2; TRBD1 matches 9 bases. This CDR3 has 14 residues. Losses at the gene ends were 5 bases for V and 6 bases for J; bases not matched to a gene: 7. The CDR3 DNA sequence: TGTGCCAGCAGTCTTTACAGGGGGCGGAATGGCTACACCTTC. It yields the protein CASSLYRGRNGYTF.

This clonotype was detected only a few times. The genes are TRBV5-5 and TRBJ2-7, with D maybe TRBD1 (6 bases). CDR1 SGHKS and CDR2 YYEKEE come from the germline V gene (reference sequence). Trimming removed 0 bases from V and 6 bases from J, with 13 bases in between. This CDR3 region has 14 residues. CDR3 DNA sequence: TGTGCCAGCAGCTTGGGTCCAGGGGTGGCCGAGCAGTACTTC. It encodes CASSLGPGVAEQYF.

At least ten counts were recorded for this clonotype. The chain employs TRBV7-7 and TRBJ2-7, with 8 bases matching TRBD1. The germline V gene has CDR1 SSHAT and CDR2 FNYEAQ (reference sequence). J gave up 6 bases and V 1 base, and 11 bases lay outside the gene matches. This CDR3 is 16 amino acids long. Written as DNA, the CDR3 is TGTGCCAGCAGCTTAGGGACAGGGTTACTAGGTGGCGAGCAGTACTTC. Translating gives CASSLGTGLLGGEQYF. Looking up the rest from reference TRBV7-7 and TRBJ2-7 gives the full variable domain: GAGVSQSPRYKVTKRGQDVTLRCDPISSHATLYWYQQALGQGPEFLTYFNYEAQPDKSGLPSDRFSAERPEGSISTLTIQRTEQRDSAMYRCASSLGTGLLGGEQYFGPGTRLTVT.

V is TRBV12-3 or TRBV12-4 and J is TRBJ1-2; no reliable D call. Trimming removed 5 bases from V and 7 bases from J, with 17 bases in between. This CDR3 has 14 amino acids. CDR3 bases: TGTGCCAGCAGTACACGCCCAGAACGGTCTGGCTACACCTTC. Translating gives CASSTRPERSGYTF.

This clonotype has just a few counts. The rearrangement links TRBV18 to TRBJ2-1; the D gene is possibly TRBD1 (6 bases). The CDR3 has 17 amino acids. Trimming left V 4 bases short and J 4 bases short, with 20 bases between. Germline V gene sequence: CDR1 KGHSH, CDR2 LQKENI. The CDR3 nucleotides read TGTGCCAGCTCACGTAACCTGAAGGGACACATATACAATGAGCAGTTCTTC. It encodes CASSRNLKGHIYNEQFF.

This chain joins TRBV2 and TRBJ1-3; D call uncertain. The V gene's germline CDR1 is SNHLY and CDR2 FYNNEI. Trimming pared 6 bases from V and 1 base from J, leaving 16 bases between. The CDR3 runs 16 residues. The CDR3 nucleotides read TGTGCCAGCAGGATGGGCGGGGTCCGGTCTGGAAACACCATATATTTT. This gives the protein CASRMGGVRSGNTIYF.

This sequence joins TRBV20-1 and TRBJ2-6; 7 bases line up with TRBD1. V shed 6 bases, J shed 0 bases, and the junction held 8 bases outside the gene matches. This CDR3 has 16 amino acids. Germline loops: CDR1 DFQATT, CDR2 SNEGSKA (reference sequence). CDR3 in DNA: TGCAGTGCCCGGACAGGCTCCAGCTCTGGGGCCAACGTCCTGACTTTC. Its translation is CSARTGSSSGANVLTF.

This chain uses TRBV5-1 with TRBJ2-2, with 15 bases identical to TRBD2. Germline CDR1 SGHRS, CDR2 YFSETQ. With V trimmed by 2 bases and J by 4 bases, 3 bases remained unmatched. The CDR3 loop spans 17 amino acids. DNA for the CDR3: TGCGCCAGCAGCTTCCGGACTAGCGGGAGGGCCACCGGGGAGCTGTTTTTT. Translating gives CASSFRTSGRATGELFF.

The rearrangement uses TRBV19 and TRBJ1-1; no reliable D call. The CDR3 runs 15 residues. V was trimmed by 7 bases and J by 1 base, leaving 16 bases between them. Germline CDR1 and CDR2: LNHDA and SQIVND (reference sequence). In DNA form, the CDR3 reads TGTGCCAGTACCATCTTTGGCAGGTCGAACACTGAAGCTTTCTTT. Its translation is CASTIFGRSNTEAFF. The full variable domain, its missing parts supplied by reference TRBV19 and TRBJ1-1, is DGGITQSPKYLFRKEGQNVTLSCEQNLNHDAMYWYRQDPGQGLRLIYYSQIVNDFQKGDIAEGYSVSREKKESFPLTVTSAQKNPTAFYLCASTIFGRSNTEAFFGQGTRLTVV.

This rearrangement joins TRBV14 to TRBJ2-7, with D unclear. The germline V gene encodes CDR1 SGHDN and CDR2 FVKESK. Trimming removed 1 base at V and 9 bases at J, with 13 bases between. This CDR3 comprises 13 residues. This chain's CDR3 is CASSQAPRQRQYF. The CDR3 bases are TGTGCCAGCAGCCAAGCCCCCCGGCAGCGGCAGTACTTC.

The chain couples TRBV29-1 to TRBJ2-5; D remains unclear. Germline loops: CDR1 SQVTM, CDR2 ANQGSEA. Trimming stripped 3 bases from V and 1 base from J, with 9 bases between. This CDR3 is built from 13 residues. CDR3 amino acids: CSVETGPQETQYF. For the CDR3, the DNA is TGCAGCGTTGAGACGGGCCCCCAAGAGACCCAGTACTTC.

The chain has TRBV12-3 or TRBV12-4 and TRBJ1-1; 7 bases map to TRBD1. The CDR3 covers 17 residues. J gave up 0 bases and V 2 bases, and 9 bases lay outside the gene matches. The CDR3 reads CASSLYGAGGLNTEAFF. The CDR3 coding sequence is TGTGCCAGCAGTTTATACGGAGCAGGGGGTCTGAACACTGAAGCTTTCTTT.

This clonotype was seen a handful of times. The chain is built from TRBV29-1 and TRBJ2-1; the match to TRBD2 covers 9 bases. Per the germline V gene, CDR1 is SQVTM and CDR2 is ANQGSEA. The junction had 9 bases not matched to a gene; V was cut back by 6 bases and J by 9 bases. The CDR3 covers 13 residues. Here the CDR3 DNA reads TGCAGCGTGCCGGGACTAGCAGGGGGTGAGCAGTTCTTC. Translated, it gives CSVPGLAGGEQFF.

This clonotype was picked up a small number of times. The rearrangement uses TRBV2 and TRBJ1-4; D unresolved. V shed 3 bases and J shed 3 bases, with 8 bases lying between them. The CDR3 totals 14 residues. Germline loops: CDR1 SNHLY, CDR2 FYNNEI. The CDR3 spells CASSDGRANEKLFF. The CDR3 nucleotides read TGTGCCAGCAGTGACGGAAGGGCTAATGAAAAACTGTTTTTT.

The chain has TRBV4-1 and TRBJ2-1, with 12 bases identical to TRBD2. The V gene end was trimmed by 0 bases and the J gene end by 0 bases; junction bases not matched to a gene: 9. The CDR3 runs to 20 residues. Per germline, CDR1 MGHRA and CDR2 YSYEKL. In DNA, the CDR3 is TGCGCCAGCAGCCAAGATCAGGCTAGCGGGGGGGGGAGCTCCTACAATGAGCAGTTCTTC. Protein: CASSQDQASGGGSSYNEQFF.

In its sample, this clonotype was seen a few times. The J gene is TRBJ1-1, the V gene TRBV6-1, with 7 bases identical to TRBD1. V lost 8 bases and J lost 3; bases outside the gene matches: 6. CDR3 length equals 13 residues. The germline V gene has CDR1 MNHNS and CDR2 SASEGT. CDR3 region: CASAGTVDTEAFF. The CDR3 nucleotides read TGTGCCAGCGCCGGGACAGTGGACACTGAAGCTTTCTTT.

V gene TRBV6-2 or TRBV6-3 combines with J gene TRBJ2-1; 13 positions agree with TRBD2. Germline loops: CDR1 MNHEY, CDR2 SVGEGT. V lost 6 bases and J lost 9; bases outside the gene matches: 5. The CDR3 length is 14 residues. The CDR3 sequence: CASSTSGGAFEQFF. CDR3 DNA sequence: TGTGCCAGCAGCACTAGCGGGGGGGCTTTTGAGCAGTTCTTC.

V gene TRBV15 combines with J gene TRBJ2-1, with D uncertain. Trimming left V 1 base short and J 0 bases short, with 10 bases between. This CDR3 has 16 amino acids. Germline loops: CDR1 LNHNV, CDR2 YYDKDF (reference sequence). CDR3 protein: CATSRGLGNSYNEQFF. CDR3 coding DNA: TGTGCCACCAGCAGAGGTCTAGGGAACTCCTACAATGAGCAGTTCTTC.

The J gene is TRBJ2-1, the V gene TRBV15; TRBD2 might be the D (6 bases). CDR1 and CDR2 from the germline V gene are LNHNV and YYDKDF (reference sequence). The CDR3 runs 13 residues. Trimming pared 3 bases from V and 8 bases from J, leaving 11 bases between. The CDR3 DNA is TGTGCCACCAGCAGTGGGGGGTTGTATGAGCAGTTCTTC. It specifies CATSSGGLYEQFF.

This clonotype was observed a few times. The chain is built from TRBV11-1 and TRBJ2-2; possible D gene TRBD1, 5 bases. Trimming cost V 1 base and J 6 bases, with 9 bases left between them. This CDR3 contains 14 residues. Germline CDR1 SGHAT, CDR2 FQDESV (reference sequence). The CDR3 coding sequence is TGTGCCAGCAGCTTAGGCAGGGCCGCCGGGGAGCTGTTTTTT. It specifies CASSLGRAAGELFF.

This clonotype was seen repeatedly, ten times or more. The chain combines TRBV20-1 with TRBJ1-1; no reliable D call. CDR3 length: 13 amino acids. Trimming stripped 0 bases from V and 0 bases from J, with 5 bases between. Germline lookup yields CDR1 DFQATT and CDR2 SNEGSKA (reference sequence). CDR3 region: CSARDEMNTEAFF. CDR3 DNA sequence: TGCAGTGCTAGAGATGAGATGAACACTGAAGCTTTCTTT.